What follows are 25 T cell receptor beta chains derived from one specimen sequenced in a study of shared clonotypes between healthy human individuals (dated by TCRdb to 2019 to 2021). The library was obtained by the immunoSEQ multiplex PCR assay. In its TCRdb copy, this immuneACCESS table keeps in-frame sequences only and misses some clones. Where compared with another copy, unresolved V genes explain less than half of these, and the others have no known cause. The sample table shows about 1 million clones, and about 76% are seen once. Of the sample, approximately 1.5% is held by the ten largest clones. Sequenced sample: memory CD4+ T cells sorted from blood. The meaning of the sample's cell subset or site label: CD45RA-negative fraction. The receptors derive from a man aged 18-30 years in good health.

The rearrangement links TRBV27 to TRBJ1-1; TRBD1 is a possible D gene (6 bases). Germline V lookup: CDR1 MNHEY, CDR2 SMNVEV (reference sequence). The CDR3 spans 15 residues. The V end lost 4 bases, the J end lost 0 bases, and 12 bases lay between the germline ends. The CDR3 protein is CASSWGQVMNTEAFF. The CDR3 DNA follows: TGTGCCAGCAGTTGGGGACAAGTTATGAACACTGAAGCTTTCTTT.

The chain combines TRBV6-4 with TRBJ2-2; D unclear. This CDR3 has 15 amino acids. Germline CDR1 is MRHNA and CDR2 is SNTAGT. Trimming cost V 4 bases and J 2 bases, with 11 bases left between them. The CDR3 spells CASSGQAGNTGELFF. The CDR3 DNA reads TGTGCCAGCAGTGGGCAGGCAGGAAACACCGGGGAGCTGTTTTTT.

The V and J genes are TRBV7-8 and TRBJ2-5; D is undetermined. Germline CDR1 SGHVS, CDR2 FQNEAQ. This CDR3 comprises 15 residues. The germline V and J ends were trimmed by 2 bases and 5 bases, with 15 bases remaining between them. CDR3 nucleotide sequence: TGTGCCAGCAGCTTAATTGGTTCGGGTAGGGAGACCCAGTACTTC. It codes for CASSLIGSGRETQYF.

In this sample, this clone turned up a few times. This rearrangement joins TRBV16 to TRBJ1-1; D remains ambiguous. CDR3 size: 14 residues. CDR1 and CDR2 (germline): KGHSY, FQNENV. V gave up 3 bases and J gave up 1 base, with 9 bases separating them. The CDR3 is CASSQTRQNTEAFF. As DNA, the CDR3 is TGTGCCAGCAGCCAGACCCGACAGAACACTGAAGCTTTCTTT.

The table lists this clone with a few counts. The rearrangement links TRBV7-9 to TRBJ2-7, with TRBD1 identical over 7 bases. The ends lost 5 bases at V and 2 bases at J; junction bases unmatched: 6. The CDR3 runs 14 residues. Germline loops: CDR1 SEHNR, CDR2 FQNEAQ (reference sequence). Here the CDR3 reads CASSTGQVPYEQYF. CDR3 DNA sequence: TGTGCCAGCAGCACCGGACAGGTCCCCTACGAGCAGTACTTC.

This clone was detected a few times. The CDR3 loop reads CASSLQGWNTEAFF. The CDR3, as DNA: TGCGCCAGCAGCTTACAGGGGTGGAACACTGAAGCTTTCTTT. The chain is built from TRBV5-1 and TRBJ1-1, with TRBD1 matching over 7 bases. This CDR3 contains 14 residues. Germline-derived CDR1 and CDR2 are SGHRS and YFSETQ. After removal of 2 bases from V and 1 base from J, the junction contained 2 bases not matched to a gene.

The chain couples TRBV2 to TRBJ2-2; tentatively, D is TRBD1 or TRBD2 (5 bases each). V lost 6 bases to trimming and J lost 7 bases, with 24 bases between them. CDR3 length equals 17 residues. Germline CDR1 and CDR2: SNHLY and FYNNEI. CDR3 amino acids: CASRDSSGTTRVGELFF. The CDR3 nucleotides are TGTGCCAGCAGGGACTCATCCGGGACCACACGAGTCGGGGAGCTGTTTTTT.

The gene calls are TRBV6-6 and TRBJ1-3, with 9 bases lining up with TRBD1. The length of the CDR3 is 14 residues. V lost 8 bases and J lost 0; bases outside the gene matches: 2. Germline-derived CDR1 and CDR2 are MNHNY and SVGAGI (reference sequence). CDR3 nucleotides: TGTGCCAGCGACAGGGGGATCTCTGGAAACACCATATATTTT. This sequence encodes CASDRGISGNTIYF.

The chain combines TRBV18 with TRBJ2-7, with 7 nucleotides matching TRBD1. J lost 5 bases, V lost 3 bases, and 7 bases had no gene match. Germline V gene sequence: CDR1 KGHSH, CDR2 LQKENI. CDR3 length equals 14 residues. The CDR3 bases are TGTGCCAGCTCACCCCGCCAGGGGGAACACGAGCAGTACTTC. Protein sequence: CASSPRQGEHEQYF. The full variable domain, rest sourced from reference TRBV18 and TRBJ2-7, is NAGVMQNPRHLVRRRGQEARLRCSPMKGHSHVYWYRQLPEEGLKFMVYLQKENIIDESGMPKERFSAEFPKEGPSILRIQQVVRGDSAAYFCASSPRQGEHEQYFGPGTRLTVT.

The chain is built from TRBV7-8 and TRBJ2-3; D is unresolved. Looked up from germline, CDR1 is SGHVS and CDR2 is FQNEAQ. V lost 5 bases and J lost 1, with 7 bases in between. This CDR3 has 13 residues. CDR3 bases: TGTGCCAGCAGCCCTGACCGCACAGATACGCAGTATTTT. It codes for CASSPDRTDTQYF. The full variable domain, completed using reference TRBV7-8 and TRBJ2-3, is GAGVSQSPRYKVAKRGQDVALRCDPISGHVSLFWYQQALGQGPEFLTYFQNEAQLDKSGLPSDRFFAERPEGSVSTLKIQRTQQEDSAVYLCASSPDRTDTQYFGPGTRLTVL.

This clone has ten or more counts. The chain is built from TRBV10-3 and TRBJ2-1; 7 bases are a match to TRBD1. V lost 4 bases, J lost 4 bases, and 1 base stayed unmatched. The CDR3 totals 13 residues. Germline V gene lookup returns CDR1 ENHRY and CDR2 SYGVKD. The CDR3 loop is CAISGTGYNEQFF. The CDR3 coding sequence is TGTGCCATCAGTGGGACAGGATACAATGAGCAGTTCTTC.

This chain links TRBV5-1 with TRBJ2-7; either TRBD1 or TRBD2 may fit D (5 bases each). Germline V gene data show CDR1 as SGHRS and CDR2 as YFSETQ. Trimming left V 3 bases short and J 5 bases short, with 15 bases between. There are 14 residues in the CDR3. In DNA form, the CDR3 reads TGCGCCAGCAGCTGGTGGACAAGGGACGACGAGCAGTACTTC. It translates to CASSWWTRDDEQYF.

The chain has TRBV19 and TRBJ1-1, with a tentative D call TRBD1 (5 bases). The CDR3 loop spans 15 amino acids. Germline CDR1 and CDR2: LNHDA and SQIVND (reference sequence). The V end was cut by 1 base, the J end by 3 bases, with 12 bases between. The CDR3 DNA follows: TGTGCCAGTAGTATAGGGGGGGGTACGGACACTGAAGCTTTCTTT. It encodes CASSIGGGTDTEAFF.

The gene calls are TRBV6-1 and TRBJ1-2; possibly TRBD1 for D (5 bases). V was pared by 4 bases and J by 7 bases, with 19 bases between. The germline V gene encodes CDR1 MNHNS and CDR2 SASEGT. The CDR3 has 15 residues. The CDR3 spells CASSVTWDGSPGYTF. DNA of the CDR3: TGTGCCAGCAGTGTAACTTGGGACGGATCTCCTGGCTACACCTTC.

V is TRBV27 and J is TRBJ2-3; 9 bases line up with TRBD1. This CDR3 region has 15 residues. Per the germline V gene, CDR1 is MNHEY and CDR2 is SMNVEV (reference sequence). V was clipped by 6 bases and J by 4 bases; unmatched bases: 8. This CDR3 reads CASRAGTGSADTQYF. CDR3 DNA sequence: TGTGCCAGCAGGGCCGGGACAGGGAGTGCAGATACGCAGTATTTT.

The CDR3 sequence is CASHKDRVGGELFF. The CDR3 nucleotides are TGTGCCAGCCATAAGGACAGGGTTGGCGGGGAGCTGTTTTTT. The chain combines TRBV19 with TRBJ2-2, with 8 bases that match TRBD1. The germline CDR1 and CDR2 sequences are LNHDA and SQIVND (reference sequence). The CDR3 consists of 14 residues. V lost 9 bases and J lost 7; bases outside the gene matches: 10.

This chain's CDR3 is CASSHPWASGVNEQFF. CDR3 coding DNA: TGCGCCAGCAGCCATCCCTGGGCTAGCGGTGTCAATGAGCAGTTCTTC. The chain uses TRBV4-3 and TRBJ2-1; TRBD2 matches 7 bases. This CDR3 contains 16 residues. From germline, CDR1 is LGHNA and CDR2 YSLEER. With 3 bases clipped from V and 6 bases from J, the junction kept 11 bases outside the gene matches.

This clone was counted between two and nine times. The chain links TRBV9 to TRBJ2-1; maybe TRBD2 (5 bases). The CDR3 loop spans 13 amino acids. CDR1 is SGDLS, CDR2 YYNGEE, per germline. V was shortened by 4 bases and J by 6 bases, with 11 bases between the two germline ends. CDR3: CASSRLPSNEQFF. The CDR3, as DNA: TGTGCCAGCAGCCGACTACCCTCCAATGAGCAGTTCTTC.

The rearrangement uses TRBV6-1 and TRBJ1-5; no firm D call. This CDR3 is built from 13 residues. V was shortened by 2 bases and J by 2 bases, with 4 bases between the two germline ends. CDR1 and CDR2 (germline): MNHNS, SASEGT. CDR3 nucleotide sequence: TGTGCCAGCAGTGAACATGGCAATCAGCCCCAGCATTTT. This sequence encodes CASSEHGNQPQHF.

The chain employs TRBV5-1 and TRBJ1-1; 8 bases are a match to TRBD1. CDR3 size: 14 residues. Germline assignment: CDR1 SGHRS and CDR2 YFSETQ. J lost 7 bases, V lost 3 bases, and 8 bases had no gene match. CDR3 in amino acids: CASSYGQGGGEAFF. The CDR3 coding sequence is TGCGCCAGCAGCTACGGACAGGGAGGGGGTGAAGCTTTCTTT.

The chain is built from TRBV29-1 and TRBJ1-2; D not certain. This CDR3 is built from 12 residues. V was shortened by 7 bases and J by 3 bases, with 12 bases between the two germline ends. Germline loops: CDR1 SQVTM, CDR2 ANQGSEA. CDR3 coding DNA: TGCAGCGGCCAAGCCGGGGACTATGGCTACACCTTC. It yields the protein CSGQAGDYGYTF.

The chain uses TRBV10-3 and TRBJ1-2; D not certain. The CDR3 totals 13 residues. The V gene lost 6 bases and the J gene lost 5 bases, with 13 bases spanning the gap. Germline V gives CDR1 ENHRY, CDR2 SYGVKD. The CDR3, as DNA: TGTGCCATCAGCCGGGGTCAGCCTTATGGCTACACCTTC. This gives the protein CAISRGQPYGYTF.

The V and J genes are TRBV27 and TRBJ1-4, with TRBD1 as a possible D gene (5 bases). CDR1 MNHEY and CDR2 SMNVEV come from the germline V gene (reference sequence). CDR3 length equals 14 residues. Trimming shortened V by 3 bases and J by 4 bases, and 9 bases separated the two germline ends. The CDR3 reads CASSLGGINEKLFF. The CDR3 DNA follows: TGTGCCAGCAGTTTGGGGGGGATTAATGAAAAACTGTTTTTT.

In its sample, this clone was seen once. The chain combines TRBV7-2 with TRBJ2-5; D unclear. This CDR3 comprises 14 residues. Trimming left V 0 bases short and J 7 bases short, with 12 bases between. The germline V gene encodes CDR1 SGHTA and CDR2 FQGNSA. CDR3 nucleotides: TGTGCCAGCAGCTTAGCAGGACCAAGAGCGACCCAGTACTTC. Translated: CASSLAGPRATQYF.

The CDR3 DNA reads as TGTGCCAGCACCGGGGGGGCCTACAATGAGCAGTTCTTC. It translates to CASTGGAYNEQFF. The chain is built from TRBV7-2 and TRBJ2-1; 8 nucleotides align to TRBD2. The CDR3 contains 13 residues. The V gene's germline CDR1 is SGHTA and CDR2 FQGNSA. V trimming: 7 bases; J trimming: 2 bases; junction bases outside the gene matches: 1.